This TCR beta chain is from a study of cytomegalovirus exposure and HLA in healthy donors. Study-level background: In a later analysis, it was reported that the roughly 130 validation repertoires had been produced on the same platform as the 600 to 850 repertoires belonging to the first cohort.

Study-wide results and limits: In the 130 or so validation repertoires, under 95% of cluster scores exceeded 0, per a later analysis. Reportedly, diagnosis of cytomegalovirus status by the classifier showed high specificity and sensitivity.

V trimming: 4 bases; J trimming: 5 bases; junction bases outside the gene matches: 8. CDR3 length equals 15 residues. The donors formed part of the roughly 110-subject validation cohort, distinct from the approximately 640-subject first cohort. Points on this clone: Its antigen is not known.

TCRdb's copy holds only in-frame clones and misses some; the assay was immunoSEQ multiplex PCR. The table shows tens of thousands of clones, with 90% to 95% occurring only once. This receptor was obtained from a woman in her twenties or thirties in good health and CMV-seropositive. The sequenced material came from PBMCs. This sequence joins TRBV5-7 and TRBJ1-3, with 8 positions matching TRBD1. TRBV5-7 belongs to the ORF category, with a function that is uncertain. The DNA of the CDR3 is TGTGCCAGCAGCCGCCGGGACAGGACCCGAAACACCATATATTTT. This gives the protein CASSRRDRTRNTIYF.